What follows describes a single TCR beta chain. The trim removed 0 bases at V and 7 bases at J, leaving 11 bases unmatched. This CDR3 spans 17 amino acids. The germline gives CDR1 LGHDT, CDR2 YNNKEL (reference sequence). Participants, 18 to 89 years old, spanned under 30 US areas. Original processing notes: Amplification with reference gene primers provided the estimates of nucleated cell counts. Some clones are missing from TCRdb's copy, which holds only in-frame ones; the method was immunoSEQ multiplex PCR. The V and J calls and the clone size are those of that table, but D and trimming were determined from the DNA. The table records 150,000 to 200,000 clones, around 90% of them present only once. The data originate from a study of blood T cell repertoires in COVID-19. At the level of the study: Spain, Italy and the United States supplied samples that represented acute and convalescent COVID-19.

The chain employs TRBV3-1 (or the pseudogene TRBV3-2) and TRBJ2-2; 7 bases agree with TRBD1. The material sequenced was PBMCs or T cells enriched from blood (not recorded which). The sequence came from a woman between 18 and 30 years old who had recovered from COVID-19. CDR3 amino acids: CASSQESIDRDGGELFF. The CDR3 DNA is TGTGCCAGCAGCCAAGAAAGTATCGACAGGGATGGCGGGGAGCTGTTTTTT.